Following are 8 T cell receptor beta chains from one sample sequenced in a study of T cell clonotyping in hematopoietic cell transplantation. Only in-frame clones appear in the TCRdb table, and some are missing; sequencing was by immunoSEQ multiplex PCR. The data contain about 6,000 clones, around 78% of them seen just once; the ten biggest clones take up approximately 37%. This specimen consisted of peripheral blood mononuclear cells, obtained 180 days after allogeneic stem cell transplant. These receptors all stem from a male patient in his 70s who had an allogeneic stem cell transplant from an unrelated donor, so T cells may come from the graft donor. Some clones in this sample may be carry-over from other donors' samples.

The rearrangement uses TRBV30 and TRBJ2-7; D assignment may be TRBD1 or TRBD2 (5 bases each). Trimming shortened V by 0 bases and J by 6 bases, and 9 bases separated the two germline ends. Germline loops: CDR1 GTSNPN, CDR2 SVGIG (reference sequence). This CDR3 contains 12 residues. In nucleotides, the CDR3 is TGTGCCTGGAGTGTAGAGGGGAGCGAGCAGTACTTC. This sequence encodes CAWSVEGSEQYF.

The chain employs TRBV27 and TRBJ2-7, with D possibly matching TRBD2 (7 bases). CDR1 is MNHEY, CDR2 SMNVEV, per germline (reference sequence). V was clipped by 10 bases and J by 0 bases, with 22 bases between them. The CDR3 covers 16 residues. CDR3 DNA: TGTGCCACCTCAACGGGATGGGGGGGACACTCCTACGAGCAGTACTTC. Protein: CATSTGWGGHSYEQYF.

The chain links TRBV6-1 to TRBJ1-2, with a tentative D call TRBD1 (6 bases). The CDR3 is made up of 15 amino acids. V was pared by 2 bases and J by 8 bases, with 18 bases between. The germline CDR1 and CDR2 sequences are MNHNS and SASEGT. The CDR3, as DNA: TGTGCCAGCAGTGAACCCCCAGGGGCCGGCCGGGGCTACACCTTC. Amino acids: CASSEPPGAGRGYTF.

This clone was recorded once. V usage is TRBV28 and J usage is TRBJ1-4; D is unresolved. This CDR3 comprises 14 residues. Looked up from germline, CDR1 is MDHEN and CDR2 is SYDVKM. V was trimmed by 1 base and J by 5 bases, leaving 8 bases between them. Here the CDR3 DNA reads TGTGCCAGCAGTTTATTTACAGCGAATGAAAAACTGTTTTTT. Amino acids: CASSLFTANEKLFF.

In its sample, this clone was seen once. The chain couples TRBV12-2 to TRBJ2-7; TRBD2, as called in the table, went unchecked against the DNA. TRBV12-2 is a pseudogene. The CDR3 is made up of 17 amino acids. The CDR3 nucleotides read TGTGCAAGTCGCTTAGCGCAAGCCGGGAGCAACCCCCACGAGCAGTACTTC. Translating it yields CASRLAQAGSNPHEQYF.

The chain joins TRBV6-6 to TRBJ2-7, with 9 nucleotides matching TRBD2. Per germline, CDR1 MNHNY and CDR2 SVGAGI (reference sequence). V trimming: 0 bases; J trimming: 4 bases; junction bases outside the gene matches: 4. CDR3 size: 15 residues. CDR3: CASSYSGGRGYEQYF. CDR3 DNA sequence: TGTGCCAGCAGTTACTCAGGCGGGAGGGGGTACGAGCAGTACTTC.

A note on this clone: At one of its ends the junction is not consistent with the germline gene, which may arise from a read error. This chain uses TRBV30 with TRBJ1-1; TRBD1 might be the D (6 bases). The CDR3 consists of 13 residues. Germline V lookup: CDR1 GTSNPN, CDR2 SVGIG (reference sequence). CDR3 sequence reads: CAWSVLGDTGAFF. CDR3 DNA: TGTGCCTGGAGTGTACTGGGGGACACTGGAGCTTTCTTT.

The CDR3 nucleotides are TGTGCCAGCAGCCGGTGGGGGGAAGCTAATCAGCCCCAGCATTTT. Protein: CASSRWGEANQPQHF. The rearrangement joins TRBV5-6 to TRBJ1-5; D is possibly TRBD1 (5 bases). The CDR3 runs to 15 residues. Per the germline V gene, CDR1 is SGHDT and CDR2 is YYEEEE. V was shortened by 4 bases and J by 4 bases, with 15 bases between the two germline ends. Variable domain in full (rest from reference TRBV5-6 and TRBJ1-5): DAGVTQSPTHLIKTRGQQVTLRCSPKSGHDTVSWYQQALGQGPQFIFQYYEEEERQRGNFPDRFSGHQFPNYSSELNVNALLLGDSALYLCASSRWGEANQPQHFGDGTRLSIL.